Below are 5 T cell receptor beta chains sequenced from a single sample in a study of long-term antiretroviral therapy in people with HIV. Samples were assayed with immunoSEQ v3.0 at survey level. The protocol was immunoSEQ multiplex PCR, while the TCRdb copy is restricted to in-frame clones and leaves out a portion. This sample has 17,000 or so clones, with approximately 80% found just once. The sample was unsorted PBMCs, taken 0.1 years before starting antiretroviral therapy. The receptors originated from a man aged 18 to 35 with HIV.

By share of the sample, this clone is medium-sized. The chain has TRBV6-4 and TRBJ2-2; 8 bases are a match to TRBD2. The V gene end was trimmed by 3 bases and the J gene end by 4 bases; junction bases not matched to a gene: 4. Germline V CDR1 and CDR2: MRHNA, SNTAGT. The CDR3 consists of 15 residues. The CDR3 DNA reads TGTGCCAGCAGTGAAATGAGCGGGAGCACCGGGGAGCTGTTTTTT. Translating it yields CASSEMSGSTGELFF.

This chain links TRBV5-5 with TRBJ2-5; 8 bases line up with TRBD2. The germline CDR1 and CDR2 sequences are SGHKS and YYEKEE (reference sequence). V trimming: 4 bases; J trimming: 2 bases; junction bases outside the gene matches: 7. This CDR3 has 15 residues. CDR3 nucleotide sequence: TGTGCCAGCAGCGAAGCTAGCGGGCAACAAGAGACCCAGTACTTC. Its translation: CASSEASGQQETQYF. Supplemented by reference TRBV5-5 and TRBJ2-5, the full variable domain reads DAGVTQSPTHLIKTRGQQVTLRCSPISGHKSVSWYQQVLGQGPQFIFQYYEKEERGRGNFPDRFSARQFPNYSSELNVNALLLGDSALYLCASSEASGQQETQYFGPGTRLLVL.

The rearrangement joins TRBV6-1 to TRBJ2-6; possibly TRBD1 for D (6 bases). Germline loops: CDR1 MNHNS, CDR2 SASEGT. The CDR3 loop spans 15 amino acids. V dropped 3 bases and J dropped 2 bases, with 8 bases sitting between them. CDR3 loop: CASSEDSTGANVLTF. The CDR3, as DNA: TGTGCCAGCAGTGAGGACAGTACTGGGGCCAACGTCCTGACTTTC.

This sequence joins TRBV11-1 and TRBJ2-7, with D tentatively TRBD2 (6 bases). CDR3 length: 14 residues. Trimming cost V 4 bases and J 5 bases, with 15 bases left between them. Germline V gene sequence: CDR1 SGHAT, CDR2 FQDESV (reference sequence). The CDR3 reads CASSSPGGGDEQYF. CDR3 nucleotides: TGTGCCAGCAGCTCACCCGGGGGAGGAGACGAGCAGTACTTC.

V gene TRBV7-2 combines with J gene TRBJ2-3; no reliable D call. V lost 4 bases to trimming and J lost 2 bases, with 16 bases between them. Germline CDR1 and CDR2: SGHTA and FQGNSA. The CDR3 loop spans 16 amino acids. The CDR3, as DNA: TGTGCCAGCAGCTCGCGACTGACGGGCTTCACAGATACGCAGTATTTT. It yields the protein CASSSRLTGFTDTQYF.